A selection of T cell receptor beta chains follows, all from one sample in a study of T cell repertoires in cytomegalovirus infection. MiXCR, applied by TCRdb to the reads, yields one record per CDR3 protein. Of 80,000 or so distinct CDR3 sequences listed, 35% to 45% are singletons. These TCRs are of unknown antigen specificity. Sample: CD8+ T cells from cultured PBMCs, taken from culture after CMV antigen stimulation. Receptors were obtained from a human donor in good health (CMV status not recorded). Some clones in this sample may be carry-over from other donors' samples. CDR3s include the opening cysteine and the closing phenylalanine or tryptophan. The order of the fields is clone size, D gene, V gene, J gene, CDR3 protein, CDR3 DNA. The D gene is left open where the match is weak. Only some rows state a clone size, as once, few, many or a class for expanded clones.

clone size: many; D gene: NA; V gene: TRBV11-2; J gene: TRBJ2-1; CDR3 protein: CASSTRKNNGMGYVEQFF; CDR3 DNA: TGTGCCAGCAGCACCCGAAAAAATAACGGGATGGGATATGTTGAGCAGTTCTTC
clone size: NA; D gene: NA; V gene: TRBV7-2; J gene: TRBJ2-1; CDR3 protein: CASSLGVGTLNEQFF; CDR3 DNA: TGTGCCAGCAGCTTAGGGGTGGGTACGTTGAATGAGCAGTTCTTC
clone size: NA; D gene: TRBD1; V gene: TRBV7-9; J gene: TRBJ2-7; CDR3 protein: CASSLRTGGYEQYF; CDR3 DNA: TGTGCCAGCAGCTTACGGACAGGGGGCTACGAGCAGTACTTC
clone size: NA; D gene: NA; V gene: TRBV19; J gene: TRBJ2-3; CDR3 protein: CASTPGSDTQYF; CDR3 DNA: TGTGCCAGTACCCCAGGGTCAGATACGCAGTATTTT
clone size: NA; D gene: TRBD2; V gene: TRBV7-6; J gene: TRBJ2-1; CDR3 protein: CASSLGGGDYEQFF; CDR3 DNA: TGTGCCAGCAGCTTAGGGGGGGGTGACTATGAGCAGTTCTTC
clone size: NA; D gene: NA; V gene: TRBV20-1; J gene: TRBJ2-3; CDR3 protein: CSATDPGLTDTQYF; CDR3 DNA: TGCAGTGCCACAGATCCGGGGCTCACAGATACGCAGTATTTT
clone size: NA; D gene: NA; V gene: TRBV12-3/TRBV12-4; J gene: TRBJ1-2; CDR3 protein: CASSLLRGGGYTF; CDR3 DNA: TGTGCCAGCAGTTTACTCAGGGGTGGTGGCTACACCTTC
clone size: NA; D gene: NA; V gene: TRBV3-1; J gene: TRBJ2-7; CDR3 protein: CASSPSDFYEQYF; CDR3 DNA: TGTGCCAGCAGCCCATCGGACTTTTACGAGCAGTACTTC
clone size: many; D gene: TRBD2; V gene: TRBV7-2; J gene: TRBJ2-7; CDR3 protein: CASSLTTGLAHEQYF; CDR3 DNA: TGTGCCAGCAGCCTAACCACTGGACTAGCCCACGAGCAGTACTTC
clone size: NA; D gene: NA; V gene: TRBV27; J gene: TRBJ2-3; CDR3 protein: CASSLTAGSWSTDTQYF; CDR3 DNA: TGTGCCAGCAGTTTAACCGCGGGATCTTGGAGCACAGATACGCAGTATTTT
clone size: NA; D gene: NA; V gene: TRBV7-6; J gene: TRBJ2-5; CDR3 protein: CASSLASGLETQYF; CDR3 DNA: TGTGCCAGCAGCTTAGCAAGTGGTTTGGAGACCCAGTACTTC